This T cell receptor (beta chain) appears in the sequencing data of a study of shared T cell receptors in the human thymus. Germline V gene sequence: CDR1 LNHDA, CDR2 SQIVND (reference sequence). This CDR3 comprises 15 residues. V lost 7 bases and J 4 bases, leaving 19 bases between the germline ends. The table came from immunoSEQ multiplex PCR; TCRdb's copy has only in-frame clones and leaves some out. Found here are 63,000 or so clones, nearly 95% of them singletons; the top ten hold about 0.036%. Input material: thymocytes. The J gene is TRBJ1-2, the V gene TRBV19; weak D call: TRBD1 (5 bases). The sequence came from a human donor. This CDR3 is CASTKLDSLVYGYTF. CDR3 nucleotide sequence: TGTGCCAGTACCAAACTAGACAGCCTCGTCTATGGCTACACCTTC.